These 22 T cell receptor beta chains were sequenced from one sample in a study of cytomegalovirus exposure and HLA in healthy donors. Vbeta (60) and Jbeta (13) primers were used in the PCR. Only in-frame clones appear in the TCRdb table, and some are missing; sequencing was by immunoSEQ multiplex PCR. The sample records approximately 210,000 clones, 70% to 90% being singletons. The sample was PBMCs. These receptors all come from a young woman in good health and CMV-seronegative.

This sequence joins TRBV9 and TRBJ2-3; 11 bases are shared with TRBD2. Germline V gives CDR1 SGDLS, CDR2 YYNGEE. J lost 5 bases, V lost 2 bases, and 7 bases had no gene match. The CDR3 covers 16 residues. CDR3 protein: CASSVVAGGLGDTQYF. Written as DNA, the CDR3 is TGTGCCAGCAGCGTCGTAGCGGGAGGGCTAGGAGATACGCAGTATTTT. Variable domain in full (rest from reference TRBV9 and TRBJ2-3): DSGVTQTPKHLITATGQRVTLRCSPRSGDLSVYWYQQSLDQGLQFLIQYYNGEERAKGNILERFSAQQFPDLHSELNLSSLELGDSALYFCASSVVAGGLGDTQYFGPGTRLTVL.

This clone was seen more than once but under ten times. CDR3 sequence: CASRESSYEQYF. For the CDR3, the DNA is TGTGCCAGCCGCGAGAGCTCCTACGAGCAGTACTTC. The V call is TRBV11-3, the J call TRBJ2-7, with D hard to call. Germline V lookup: CDR1 SGHNT, CDR2 YENEEA. V lost 8 bases, J lost 0 bases, and 8 bases lay in between. CDR3 length equals 12 residues.

The gene calls are TRBV4-3 and TRBJ2-6; TRBD2 aligns across 8 bases. Germline CDR1 and CDR2: LGHNA and YSLEER. Trimming cost V 0 bases and J 0 bases; bases outside gene matches: 7. The CDR3 is 19 amino acids. The CDR3 DNA reads TGCGCCAGCAGCCAAGAGTTTTCAGCGGGGGACTCTGGGGCCAACGTCCTGACTTTC. It translates to CASSQEFSAGDSGANVLTF.

The J gene is TRBJ1-2, the V gene TRBV6-1; D remains unclear. V shed 4 bases and J shed 1 base, with 22 bases lying between them. Per the germline V gene, CDR1 is MNHNS and CDR2 is SASEGT. CDR3 length: 18 residues. The CDR3 region is CASSVEIPRQAFNYGYTF. The CDR3 DNA reads as TGTGCCAGCAGTGTCGAGATACCCCGCCAAGCCTTTAACTATGGCTACACCTTC.

The chain employs TRBV7-8 and TRBJ2-3; weak D call: TRBD2 (5 bases). The CDR3 runs 16 residues. Trimming shortened V by 1 base and J by 2 bases, and 13 bases separated the two germline ends. Germline CDR1 SGHVS, CDR2 FQNEAQ. The CDR3 here is CASSLGTHRSTDTQYF. The CDR3 DNA is TGTGCCAGCAGCTTAGGGACTCATAGGTCCACAGATACGCAGTATTTT.

The chain uses TRBV29-1 and TRBJ1-5; no clear D gene. From germline, CDR1 is SQVTM and CDR2 ANQGSEA. V was shortened by 5 bases and J by 3 bases, with 8 bases between the two germline ends. This CDR3 is built from 12 residues. This CDR3 is CSVRTDNQPQHF. The CDR3, as DNA: TGCAGCGTTCGAACAGACAATCAGCCCCAGCATTTT. Together with reference TRBV29-1 and TRBJ1-5, the CDR3 gives the full variable domain: SAVISQKPSRDICQRGTSLTIQCQVDSQVTMMFWYRQQPGQSLTLIATANQGSEATYESGFVIDKFPISRPNLTFSTLTVSNMSPEDSSIYLCSVRTDNQPQHFGDGTRLSIL.

This clone was seen only once. The gene calls are TRBV18 and TRBJ2-7; 8 positions match TRBD2. From germline, CDR1 is KGHSH and CDR2 LQKENI. The CDR3 totals 14 residues. V lost 7 bases, J lost 1 base, and 6 bases stayed unmatched. CDR3 amino acids: CASCIGTRSYEQYF. DNA of the CDR3: TGTGCCAGCTGCATCGGGACTAGGTCCTACGAGCAGTACTTC.

In this sample, this clone turned up once. The rearrangement uses TRBV7-8 and TRBJ1-1; maybe TRBD1 (6 bases). Deletions cut 0 bases from V and 3 bases from J, with 17 bases between. The CDR3 has 17 residues. Germline values: CDR1 SGHVS, CDR2 FQNEAQ. CDR3 amino acids: CASSLAPRGGGDTEAFF. CDR3 nucleotide sequence: TGTGCCAGCAGCTTAGCCCCGAGGGGGGGCGGCGACACTGAAGCTTTCTTT.

This chain connects TRBV5-5 to TRBJ2-5, with TRBD1 matching 10 bases. Trimming cost V 7 bases and J 7 bases; bases outside gene matches: 13. Per germline, CDR1 SGHKS and CDR2 YYEKEE (reference sequence). The CDR3 has 15 residues. CDR3 sequence reads: CASRPTGGALMTQYF. CDR3 DNA sequence: TGTGCCAGCCGCCCGACAGGGGGCGCATTGATGACCCAGTACTTC.

The J gene is TRBJ2-3, the V gene TRBV2; D unclear. This CDR3 is 14 amino acids long. The V end was cut by 3 bases, the J end by 4 bases, with 11 bases between. Germline V gene data show CDR1 as SNHLY and CDR2 as FYNNEI. The CDR3 sequence: CASSDMARPDTQYF. The DNA for the CDR3 is TGTGCCAGCAGTGACATGGCCCGCCCAGATACGCAGTATTTT.

The chain joins TRBV7-9 to TRBJ1-1; 10 positions match TRBD1. CDR3 length: 17 residues. CDR1 and CDR2 from the germline V gene are SEHNR and FQNEAQ (reference sequence). V was clipped by 5 bases and J by 0 bases; unmatched bases: 9. The DNA for the CDR3 is TGTGCCAGCAGCCCCCGGGTAGGGACAGGGGTGAACACTGAAGCTTTCTTT. Translating it yields CASSPRVGTGVNTEAFF.

The CDR3 DNA follows: TGTGCCAGCTCAGACAGGGTCTACGAGCAGTACTTC. Encoded protein: CASSDRVYEQYF. The J gene is TRBJ2-7, the V gene TRBV18; 7 nucleotides agree with TRBD1. Per germline, CDR1 KGHSH and CDR2 LQKENI. The length of the CDR3 is 12 residues. J gave up 3 bases and V 5 bases, and 1 base lay outside the gene matches.

The rearrangement joins TRBV19 to TRBJ2-5; 11 positions match TRBD2. The germline V gene encodes CDR1 LNHDA and CDR2 SQIVND (reference sequence). The CDR3 runs to 19 residues. With 0 bases clipped from V and 5 bases from J, the junction kept 14 bases outside the gene matches. CDR3 coding DNA: TGTGCCAGTAGTATAGACTCCGGGACTAGCGGACCCACGAGGGAGACCCAGTACTTC. Translated, it gives CASSIDSGTSGPTRETQYF.

On this clone: Other DNA sequences within the sample encode an identical CDR3. The chain couples TRBV6-5 to TRBJ2-3; no clear D gene. The CDR3 covers 13 residues. Looked up from germline, CDR1 is MNHEY and CDR2 is SVGAGI. Trimming cost V 7 bases and J 5 bases, with 13 bases left between them. The CDR3, as DNA: TGTGCCAGCAAAACCGACGGGTTAGATACGCAGTATTTT. It is translated as CASKTDGLDTQYF.

This clone was counted a single time. The chain has TRBV12-5 and TRBJ1-4; D not certain. CDR3 length: 17 residues. V shed 0 bases and J shed 3 bases, with 14 bases lying between them. Germline V gene lookup returns CDR1 LGHNT and CDR2 FRNRAP. The CDR3, as DNA: TGTGCTAGTGGTTTGGTACTTAAGTCGGTTGCTAATGAAAAACTGTTTTTT. As protein: CASGLVLKSVANEKLFF.

The V and J genes are TRBV30 and TRBJ1-3, with 9 bases fitting TRBD1. The germline V gene has CDR1 GTSNPN and CDR2 SVGIG (reference sequence). There are 14 residues in the CDR3. V lost 3 bases, J lost 5 bases, and 5 bases stayed unmatched. In DNA form, the CDR3 reads TGTGCCTGGAGGGGACAGGGATCGAGAAACACCATATATTTT. Translation gives CAWRGQGSRNTIYF.

The chain recombines TRBV7-9 with TRBJ1-3, with TRBD1 matching 8 bases. The trim removed 5 bases at V and 2 bases at J, leaving 5 bases unmatched. This CDR3 region has 15 residues. Germline V gives CDR1 SEHNR, CDR2 FQNEAQ (reference sequence). CDR3 residues: CASSRRGPTGNTIYF. In DNA, the CDR3 is TGTGCCAGCAGCCGCAGGGGGCCGACTGGAAACACCATATATTTT.

This clone has just one count. The V gene is TRBV11-1, the J gene TRBJ1-1; TRBD1 agrees at 8 bases. CDR1 is SGHAT and CDR2 is FQDESV in the germline V gene (reference sequence). V lost 4 bases to trimming and J lost 4 bases; unmatched junction nucleotides: 2. CDR3 size: 13 residues. The CDR3 sequence is CASSSQGGTEAFF. Written as DNA, the CDR3 is TGTGCCAGCAGCTCACAGGGGGGCACTGAAGCTTTCTTT.

The genes are TRBV19 and TRBJ2-7; 14 positions agree with TRBD2. This CDR3 spans 18 amino acids. The J segment lost 3 bases and the V segment lost 1 base, leaving 8 bases of the junction unmatched. Germline CDR1 reads LNHDA; CDR2 reads SQIVND (reference sequence). In DNA form, the CDR3 reads TGTGCCAGTAGTATAGGGGTACGGGGACTAGCGGGAGACTACGAGCAGTACTTC. Its translation: CASSIGVRGLAGDYEQYF.

This clone was picked up one time. The chain links TRBV11-3 to TRBJ2-1, with 9 bases matching TRBD2. This CDR3 has 15 amino acids. The trim removed 5 bases at V and 4 bases at J, leaving 6 bases unmatched. In germline, CDR1 is SGHNT, CDR2 YENEEA. For the CDR3, the DNA is TGTGCCAGCAGCATTGGGACTAGCTCGTACAATGAGCAGTTCTTC. Protein sequence: CASSIGTSSYNEQFF.

This clone was seen a single time. The V gene is TRBV28, the J gene TRBJ2-7; TRBD1 aligns across 10 bases. The CDR3 totals 15 residues. Trimming took 3 bases from V and 2 from J; bases not matched to a gene: 4. Germline CDR1 reads MDHEN; CDR2 reads SYDVKM. This CDR3 reads CASSFLGTGAYEQYF. CDR3 nucleotides: TGTGCCAGCAGTTTCTTAGGGACAGGGGCCTACGAGCAGTACTTC.

The genes are TRBV11-2 and TRBJ2-3, with D unresolved. Germline V gene data show CDR1 as SGHAT and CDR2 as FQNNGV. V was clipped by 2 bases and J by 3 bases, with 12 bases between them. The CDR3 runs 15 residues. CDR3 sequence: CASSLNRPRTDTQYF. CDR3 sequence (DNA): TGTGCCAGCAGCTTAAATAGGCCGAGGACAGATACGCAGTATTTT.